The 15 T cell receptor beta chains below were found in one sample sequenced in a study of T cell repertoires in cytomegalovirus infection. TCRdb re-called the reads through MiXCR, storing one row per CDR3 protein. The table lists roughly 150,000 distinct CDR3 sequences, around 22% of them singletons. The sequenced sample was PBMCs. The receptors here all came from a human donor in good health (CMV status not recorded). Some clones in this sample may be carry-over from other donors' samples.

The rearrangement uses TRBV20-1 and TRBJ1-1; D is unclear. Trimming took off 1 base at V and 7 bases at J, with 10 bases between the two ends. Germline assignment: CDR1 DFQATT and CDR2 SNEGSKA (reference sequence). This CDR3 comprises 12 residues. The CDR3 reads CSARVAGDEAFF. CDR3 DNA: TGCAGTGCTAGAGTGGCAGGTGATGAAGCTTTCTTT.

About this clonotype: Because the CDR3's place on the DNA is in doubt, the DNA is left out and the CDR3 is given as listed by TCRdb. The chain carries TRBV12-3 or TRBV12-4 and TRBJ2-2. Counting both end residues, the CDR3 totals 15 amino acids. This CDR3 is CASSFLAGRTGELFF.

This clonotype was seen at least ten times. The rearrangement links TRBV12-3 or TRBV12-4 to TRBJ1-4, with no clear D. V lost 3 bases, J lost 8 bases, and 4 bases lay in between. The length of the CDR3 is 11 residues. CDR3: CASSFYEKLFF. In DNA form, the CDR3 reads TGTGCCAGCAGTTTTTACGAAAAACTGTTTTTT.

This clonotype has a handful of counts. This chain joins TRBV5-6 and TRBJ2-1, with no clear D. Per germline, CDR1 SGHDT and CDR2 YYEEEE. V shed 0 bases and J shed 4 bases, with 11 bases lying between them. The CDR3 covers 15 residues. As DNA, the CDR3 is TGTGCCAGCAGCTTGGTTTTTAGGGAATACAATGAGCAGTTCTTC. This encodes CASSLVFREYNEQFF.

This clonotype has ten or more counts. The gene calls are TRBV4-3 and TRBJ1-1; TRBD1 might be the D (6 bases). The V end lost 4 bases, the J end lost 2 bases, and 11 bases lay between the germline ends. The germline CDR1 and CDR2 sequences are LGHNA and YSLEER. The CDR3 consists of 14 residues. The CDR3 DNA sequence: TGCGCCAGCAGCCGCGGGGACATCAACACTGAAGCTTTCTTT. Protein sequence: CASSRGDINTEAFF.

The chain recombines TRBV5-5 with TRBJ2-5; a weak D match, TRBD1 (5 bases). With 6 bases removed from V and 4 bases from J, the gap between germline ends came to 13 bases. This CDR3 region has 13 residues. Per the germline V gene, CDR1 is SGHKS and CDR2 is YYEKEE (reference sequence). This CDR3 is CASIGRDLETQYF. CDR3 coding DNA: TGTGCCAGCATCGGCAGGGATTTAGAGACCCAGTACTTC.

This clonotype was picked up a small number of times. The gene calls are TRBV6-6 and TRBJ2-1, with D tentatively TRBD1 or TRBD2 (6 bases each). The CDR3 covers 18 residues. The V end lost 0 bases, the J end lost 2 bases, and 17 bases lay between the germline ends. The V gene's germline CDR1 is MNHNY and CDR2 SVGAGI (reference sequence). CDR3: CASSYSGASEIAYNEQFF. Written as DNA, the CDR3 is TGTGCCAGCAGTTACTCGGGGGCTAGCGAGATCGCCTACAATGAGCAGTTCTTC.

The genes are TRBV19 and TRBJ2-1; D is unresolved. Per the germline V gene, CDR1 is LNHDA and CDR2 is SQIVND (reference sequence). The CDR3 totals 14 residues. Trimming removed 3 bases from V and 7 bases from J, with 13 bases in between. CDR3 amino acids: CASSIGRQVNEQFF. CDR3 coding DNA: TGTGCCAGTAGTATCGGTCGGCAAGTAAATGAGCAGTTCTTC.

This clonotype was observed at least ten times. The rearrangement uses TRBV7-2 and TRBJ1-6; 7 bases fit TRBD1. Germline V CDR1 and CDR2: SGHTA, FQGNSA. The CDR3 length is 14 residues. V was clipped by 6 bases and J by 7 bases; unmatched bases: 6. In nucleotides, the CDR3 is TGTGCCAGCAGGTTGACAGGGTACAATTCACCCCTCCACTTT. Translated, it gives CASRLTGYNSPLHF.

This clonotype was recorded at least ten times. The V gene is TRBV7-2, the J gene TRBJ2-5; a possible D gene is TRBD2 (6 bases). Looked up from germline, CDR1 is SGHTA and CDR2 is FQGNSA. The ends were cut back, 1 base at V and 5 bases at J, with 11 bases in the middle. The CDR3 covers 14 residues. The CDR3 reads CASSLVGGTETQYF. For the CDR3, the DNA is TGTGCCAGCAGCTTAGTGGGGGGAACGGAGACCCAGTACTTC.

Comments on this clonotype: A much larger clonotype is one base distant, so this may be a read error. V and J are TRBV7-2 and TRBJ2-2; D might be TRBD2 (5 bases). Germline V gene data show CDR1 as SGHTA and CDR2 as FQGNSA. The CDR3 has 12 amino acids. The CDR3 spells CASSRGTGELVF. CDR3 nucleotides: TGTGCCAGCAGCCGGGGAACCGGGGAGCTGGTTTTT. The full variable domain, its missing parts supplied by reference TRBV7-2 and TRBJ2-2, is GAGVSQSPSNKVTEKGKDVELRCDPISGHTALYWYRQSLGQGLEFLIYFQGNSAPDKSGLPSDRFSAERTGGSVSTLTIQRTQQEDSAVYLCASSRGTGELVFGEGSRLTVL.

In this sample, this clonotype turned up a few times. The genes are TRBV3-1 and TRBJ1-2, with D unresolved. This CDR3 comprises 15 residues. Germline CDR1 reads LGHDT; CDR2 reads YNNKEL (reference sequence). Trimming left V 4 bases short and J 4 bases short, with 16 bases between. The CDR3 loop is CASSRYQDGGYGYTF. For the CDR3, the DNA is TGTGCCAGCAGCCGTTATCAGGATGGAGGCTATGGCTACACCTTC. Using reference TRBV3-1 and TRBJ1-2 for the parts outside the CDR3, the full variable domain is DTAVSQTPKYLVTQMGNDKSIKCEQNLGHDTMYWYKQDSKKFLKIMFSYNNKELIINETVPNRFSPKSPDKAHLNLHINSLELGDSAVYFCASSRYQDGGYGYTFGSGTRLTVV.

This clonotype was counted ten times or more. The V gene is TRBV7-2, the J gene TRBJ1-2; D possibly corresponds to TRBD1 (6 bases). This CDR3 comprises 13 residues. Germline loops: CDR1 SGHTA, CDR2 FQGNSA. Deletions cut 4 bases from V and 5 bases from J, with 11 bases between. The CDR3 nucleotides read TGTGCCAGCAGCTCCGTCAGGGGTTATGGCTACACCTTC. This encodes CASSSVRGYGYTF.

The chain carries TRBV15 and TRBJ1-5; the match to TRBD1 covers 7 bases. The germline V gene encodes CDR1 LNHNV and CDR2 YYDKDF (reference sequence). V was pared by 1 base and J by 8 bases, with 5 bases of the junction left unmatched. The length of the CDR3 is 14 residues. CDR3 DNA: TGTGCCACCAGCAGAGTCCAGGGGGACAAGCCCCAGCATTTT. Translating gives CATSRVQGDKPQHF.

This clonotype was recorded a few times. The chain carries TRBV20-1 and TRBJ2-3; 9 nucleotides agree with TRBD2. This CDR3 is 16 amino acids long. Looked up from germline, CDR1 is DFQATT and CDR2 is SNEGSKA (reference sequence). The V segment lost 5 bases and the J segment 3 bases; nucleotides outside the gene matches: 12. The CDR3 sequence is CSAFGVTSGTTDTQYF. The CDR3 DNA is TGCAGTGCTTTCGGGGTGACTAGCGGTACGACAGATACGCAGTATTTT.